Sequencing of this TCR beta chain was carried out in a study of blood T cell repertoires in COVID-19. About the study: The cDNA or gDNA used as material had been derived from T cells, B-cell-depleted T cells, or PBMCs.

Generated by immunoSEQ multiplex PCR, the TCRdb table keeps only in-frame clones and is missing some. Of a few hundred thousand clones in the sample, about 90% were seen once. The material sequenced was PBMCs or T cells enriched from blood (not recorded which). The receptor was isolated from a man aged 30 to 39 who had been exposed to COVID-19.

The CDR3: CASSNRISGGDTDTQYF. The DNA for the CDR3 is TGTGCCAGCAGCAATCGGATAAGCGGGGGGGACACAGATACGCAGTATTTT. The V gene is TRBV21-1, the J gene TRBJ2-3; the table's D gene call, TRBD2, was not cross checked with the DNA. TRBV21-1 is designated a pseudogene. The CDR3 is 17 residues long.